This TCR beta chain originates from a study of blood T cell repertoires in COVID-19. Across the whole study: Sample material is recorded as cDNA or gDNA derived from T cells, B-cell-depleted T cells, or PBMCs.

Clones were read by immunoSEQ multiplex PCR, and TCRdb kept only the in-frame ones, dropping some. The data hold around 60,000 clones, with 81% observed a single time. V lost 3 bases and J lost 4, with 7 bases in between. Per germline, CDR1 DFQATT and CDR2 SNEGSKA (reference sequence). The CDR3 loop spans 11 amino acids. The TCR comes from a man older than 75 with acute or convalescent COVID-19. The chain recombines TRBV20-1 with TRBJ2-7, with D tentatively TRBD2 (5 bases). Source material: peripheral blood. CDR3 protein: CSASGVYEQYF. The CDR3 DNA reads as TGCAGTGCTAGCGGGGTGTACGAGCAGTACTTC.